Only a few counts were recorded for the clone carrying this T cell receptor (beta chain). Its matching antigen is unknown. CDR3 length equals 13 residues. Germline CDR1 MNHNS, CDR2 SASEGT. Trimming shortened V by 2 bases and J by 7 bases, and 9 bases separated the two germline ends. In the original processing: CDR3 was compared across clinicopathological groups, and the resulting differences were used to build a distant-metastasis classifier for papillary thyroid cancer. MiXCR was used by TCRdb to re-call the PCR reads. None of the V and J calls come from the authors' own analysis; TCRdb made them. Altogether 25,000 to 40,000 clones are present, about a sixth being singletons, with the ten largest covering under 5%. The data were taken from a study of metastatic and nonmetastatic thyroid tumors. Patients underwent thyroid surgery, and none had received any treatment before it. Findings of the study overall: When malignant thyroid tumors were compared with benign nodules, TCR beta diversity was reportedly significantly higher in the malignant tumors. This held in both blood and tumor samples.

The rearrangement links TRBV6-1 to TRBJ1-5; D gene uncertain. Sequencing input: blood. This clonotype was obtained from a female donor with papillary thyroid cancer or a benign thyroid nodule (not recorded which). Some clones in this sample may be carry-over from other donors' samples. CDR3 residues: CASSENTGQPQHF. The DNA of the CDR3 is TGTGCCAGCAGTGAAAATACTGGACAGCCCCAGCATTTT.